This is a list of T cell receptor beta chains from one sample in a study of cytomegalovirus exposure and HLA in healthy donors. Produced via immunoSEQ multiplex PCR; TCRdb's table is partial and in-frame only. The profile shows roughly 150,000 clones, 81% of them singletons. The source material was PBMCs. Receptors were obtained from a man over 45 in good health and CMV-seropositive. Each CDR3 is given with its conserved first and last residue. Fields, in order: V gene, clone size, CDR3 protein. Clone size, where shown, is once, few, many, or a class for clones that have expanded.

>TRBV11-1|once
CASSLERFSGVYNEQFF
>TRBV5-1|few
CASSLVSSGETQYF
>TRBV9|.
CASSVAGTGSYGYTF
>TRBV15|.
CATSRLRDSGRGQFF
>TRBV2|.
CASSETLAGGVYNEQFF
>TRBV19|once
CATGGAGPTDTQYF
>TRBV18|.
CASSPPSVYLYF
>TRBV21-1|.
CASSKVGLDTYEQYF
>TRBV23-1|.
CASKPIFNNEQFF
>TRBV25-1|.
CASSDPRQGTSYEQYF
>TRBV7-3|.
CASSPGTGNPNEQFF
>TRBV2|.
CASRPRRRTPPYEQYF
>TRBV6-5|.
CASSYVDSGANVLTF
>TRBV6-1|once
CASSERASGGSYEQYF
>TRBV11-3|.
CASSSDHSPSEQYF
>TRBV18|.
CASQGTGTNVLTF
>TRBV7-2|.
CASSLVPGSLYEQYF
>TRBV19|once
CASRRGQGSLAEAFF
>TRBV5-1|.
CASSLFSGENTGELFF
>TRBV28|few
CASSKAFLTGYGYTF
>TRBV5-1|.
CASSFRDFEYQETQYF
>TRBV18|.
CASSPTDRNQPQHF
>TRBV2|.
CASRGAEGYF
>TRBV18|.
CASSPSLAGDYEQYF
>TRBV18|.
CASSPDQGDTEAFF
>TRBV15|.
CATSIPGLAAYNEQFF
>TRBV5-6|.
CASSLGRGHEQYF
>TRBV30|.
CAWSDRGLAGVVNEQYF
>TRBV15|.
CATSRERLPPYEQYF
>TRBV5-5|.
CASSLGRDGQPQHF
>TRBV18|.
CASSPPRSYGRPSSETQYF